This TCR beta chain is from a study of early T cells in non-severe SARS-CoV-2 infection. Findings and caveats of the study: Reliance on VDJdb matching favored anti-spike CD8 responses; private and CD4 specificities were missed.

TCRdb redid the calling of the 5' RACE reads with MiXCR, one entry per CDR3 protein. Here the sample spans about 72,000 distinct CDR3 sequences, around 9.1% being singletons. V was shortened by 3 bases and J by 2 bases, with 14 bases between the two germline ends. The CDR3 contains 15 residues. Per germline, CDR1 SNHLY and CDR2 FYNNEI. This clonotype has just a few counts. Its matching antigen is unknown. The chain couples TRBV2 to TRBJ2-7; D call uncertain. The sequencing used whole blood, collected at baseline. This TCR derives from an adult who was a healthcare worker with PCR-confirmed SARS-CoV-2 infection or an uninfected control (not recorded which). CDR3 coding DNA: TGTGCCAGCAGTGACAGCCCCTTGGGCGCCTACGAGCAGTACTTC. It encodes CASSDSPLGAYEQYF.